Each of the 28 T cell receptor beta chains below was sequenced from the same sample in a study of T cell repertoires in cytomegalovirus infection. No antigen has been identified for these receptors. TCRdb ran MiXCR on the reads and lists one entry per CDR3 protein. This table holds more than 110,000 distinct CDR3 sequences, around 30% found once. This material consisted of CD8+ T cells from cultured PBMCs, taken from culture after CMV antigen stimulation. The receptors here all came from a human donor in good health (CMV status not recorded). Some clones in this sample may be carry-over from other donors' samples.

This clonotype was seen at least ten times. The chain recombines TRBV2 with TRBJ2-1, with 7 bases fitting TRBD2. The V and J ends lost 8 bases and 9 bases, in that order; junction bases with no gene match: 4. Germline V lookup: CDR1 SNHLY, CDR2 FYNNEI. This CDR3 spans 11 amino acids. CDR3 DNA: TGTGCCAGCGGGGGGGAGGCTGAGCAGTTCTTC. Protein: CASGGEAEQFF.

This clonotype was seen just once. The chain employs TRBV6-4 and TRBJ2-1; TRBD2 might be the D (7 bases). CDR1 MRHNA and CDR2 SNTAGT come from the germline V gene. Between the trimmed V and J ends, which lost 11 bases and 8 bases, there was a span of 13 bases. CDR3 length: 11 residues. The CDR3: CAYEGGDEQFF. CDR3 sequence (DNA): TGTGCCTACGAAGGGGGGGATGAGCAGTTCTTC.

V gene TRBV30 combines with J gene TRBJ1-5; 7 nucleotides agree with TRBD1. V lost 2 bases and J lost 9; bases outside the gene matches: 7. The V gene's germline CDR1 is GTSNPN and CDR2 SVGIG (reference sequence). The CDR3 is 13 residues long. For the CDR3, the DNA is TGTGCCTGGAGTCCTACAGGGGAGAGGCCCCAGCATTTT. Translation gives CAWSPTGERPQHF.

V and J are TRBV2 and TRBJ1-1; D possibly corresponds to TRBD1 (5 bases). CDR1 SNHLY and CDR2 FYNNEI come from the germline V gene. Trimming removed 1 base at V and 0 bases at J, with 6 bases between. The CDR3 contains 14 residues. DNA of the CDR3: TGTGCCAGCAGTGAAGGAGGGGTGAACACTGAAGCTTTCTTT. Encoded protein: CASSEGGVNTEAFF.

This chain uses TRBV27 with TRBJ1-1; a weak D match, TRBD1 (6 bases). Germline lookup yields CDR1 MNHEY and CDR2 SMNVEV (reference sequence). Trimming took off 4 bases at V and 3 bases at J, with 12 bases between the two ends. This CDR3 is built from 14 residues. CDR3 loop: CASSSEQGHTEAFF. Written as DNA, the CDR3 is TGTGCCAGCAGTTCTGAACAGGGTCACACTGAAGCTTTCTTT.

The chain is built from TRBV28 and TRBJ2-5; possibly TRBD2 for D (6 bases). The CDR3 is 16 residues long. Germline CDR1 and CDR2: MDHEN and SYDVKM. The germline V and J ends were trimmed by 5 bases and 1 base, with 17 bases remaining between them. The CDR3 here is CASSPFGGPLQETQYF. In DNA, the CDR3 is TGTGCCAGCAGTCCCTTTGGAGGGCCACTCCAAGAGACCCAGTACTTC.

V is TRBV19 and J is TRBJ1-1, with unresolved D. The CDR3 length is 13 residues. Germline V gives CDR1 LNHDA, CDR2 SQIVND (reference sequence). Trimming pared 2 bases from V and 7 bases from J, leaving 11 bases between. Written as DNA, the CDR3 is TGTGCCAGTAGTATATTAGGGCCCAATGAAGCTTTCTTT. The encoded protein is CASSILGPNEAFF.

The rearrangement uses TRBV4-1 and TRBJ1-1; D call uncertain. The germline V and J ends were trimmed by 3 bases and 0 bases, with 8 bases remaining between them. Germline V gives CDR1 MGHRA, CDR2 YSYEKL. This CDR3 comprises 14 residues. The CDR3 spells CASSQGTMNTEAFF. In DNA, the CDR3 is TGCGCCAGCAGCCAGGGTACTATGAACACTGAAGCTTTCTTT.

The chain is built from TRBV12-3 or TRBV12-4 and TRBJ1-4, with D unresolved. V lost 3 bases and J 7 bases, leaving 12 bases between the germline ends. The CDR3 runs 14 residues. The CDR3 nucleotides are TGTGCCAGCAGTTTGTCGGGGTCGGGTGAAAAACTGTTTTTT. It codes for CASSLSGSGEKLFF.

This clonotype is classed as medium-sized. The chain has TRBV7-6 and TRBJ2-5; D is perhaps TRBD2 (5 bases). Germline V gene sequence: CDR1 SGHVS, CDR2 FNYEAQ. V was shortened by 6 bases and J by 5 bases, with 19 bases between the two germline ends. The CDR3 spans 15 residues. CDR3: CASRLGLQIGETQYF. CDR3 DNA: TGTGCCAGCAGGCTCGGACTTCAAATTGGGGAGACCCAGTACTTC.

V usage is TRBV20-1 and J usage is TRBJ2-3, with D uncertain. Trimming left V 3 bases short and J 5 bases short, with 18 bases between. Germline CDR1 DFQATT, CDR2 SNEGSKA (reference sequence). CDR3 length: 15 amino acids. Written as DNA, the CDR3 is TGCAGTGCTAGCAGGACGTTTGATTTCGGAGATACGCAGTATTTT. Its protein is CSASRTFDFGDTQYF.

This clonotype came up many times. This chain connects TRBV7-8 to TRBJ2-1; either TRBD1 or TRBD2 may fit D (5 bases each). The CDR3 contains 18 residues. V lost 1 base and J 0 bases, leaving 16 bases between the germline ends. The germline V gene has CDR1 SGHVS and CDR2 FQNEAQ. The DNA for the CDR3 is TGTGCCAGCAGCTTAGACCCCTCGAGTGGGGGCTCCTACAATGAGCAGTTCTTC. It specifies CASSLDPSSGGSYNEQFF.

This clonotype appeared a few times. V and J are TRBV2 and TRBJ2-3, with D possibly being TRBD1 (6 bases). This CDR3 comprises 19 residues. The V gene's germline CDR1 is SNHLY and CDR2 FYNNEI. V was shortened by 3 bases and J by 0 bases, with 22 bases between the two germline ends. The CDR3 DNA reads TGTGCCAGCAGTGAGTTGGACAGAGGGACGGGGCAAAGCACAGATACGCAGTATTTT. Translated, it gives CASSELDRGTGQSTDTQYF.

The rearrangement uses TRBV6-2 or TRBV6-3 and TRBJ2-2, with D unresolved. This CDR3 has 16 amino acids. The V and J ends lost 1 base and 6 bases respectively, with 15 bases between them. The V gene's germline CDR1 is MNHEY and CDR2 SVGEGT. CDR3 protein: CASSYWIGYTAGELFF. Here the CDR3 DNA reads TGTGCCAGCAGTTACTGGATAGGATATACCGCCGGGGAGCTGTTTTTT.

This clonotype has ten or more counts. The J gene is TRBJ2-1, the V gene TRBV4-1, with 7 nucleotides matching TRBD2. V lost 0 bases and J lost 9; bases outside the gene matches: 5. CDR1 MGHRA and CDR2 YSYEKL come from the germline V gene. The CDR3 loop spans 14 amino acids. The DNA of the CDR3 is TGCGCCAGCAGCCAAGAGGGAGGGATAGGTGAGCAGTTCTTC. Translation gives CASSQEGGIGEQFF.

Only a few counts were recorded for this clonotype. The chain carries TRBV6-6 and TRBJ1-1; no clear D gene. CDR1 and CDR2 from the germline V gene are MNHNY and SVGAGI (reference sequence). The V gene lost 2 bases and the J gene lost 3 bases, with 13 bases spanning the gap. The CDR3 spans 15 residues. CDR3 sequence: CASSYLVGVHTEAFF. The CDR3 DNA sequence: TGTGCCAGCAGTTACCTCGTTGGGGTCCACACTGAAGCTTTCTTT.

The chain has TRBV20-1 and TRBJ1-6, with 9 bases that match TRBD1. This CDR3 has 14 amino acids. Germline CDR1 is DFQATT and CDR2 is SNEGSKA (reference sequence). V gave up 8 bases and J gave up 5 bases; unmatched junction bases: 7. The CDR3 DNA reads TGCAGTTCAAAACAGGGGGCAGATAATTCACCCCTCCACTTT. It translates to CSSKQGADNSPLHF.

This clonotype was counted at least ten times. The chain recombines TRBV9 with TRBJ1-5; D remains unclear. Trimming removed 4 bases from V and 2 bases from J, with 16 bases in between. The CDR3 sequence is 16 residues long. Germline V gives CDR1 SGDLS, CDR2 YYNGEE. CDR3 residues: CASSLYKRVGNQPQHF. CDR3 DNA: TGTGCCAGCAGCCTCTACAAGCGCGTGGGCAATCAGCCCCAGCATTTT.

With regard to this clonotype: This may come from a read error, since a much larger clone is one base off. This chain connects TRBV5-6 to TRBJ2-1; unclear D gene. CDR1 SGHDT and CDR2 YYEEEE come from the germline V gene. The V end was cut by 0 bases, the J end by 8 bases, with 9 bases between. This CDR3 region has 13 residues. CDR3 loop: CASSLVAGHEQFF. CDR3 nucleotide sequence: TGTGCCAGCAGCTTGGTCGCCGGACATGAGCAGTTCTTC.

This clonotype has just a few counts. V and J are TRBV4-2 and TRBJ2-7, with 8 bases that match TRBD1. V was clipped by 4 bases and J by 2 bases; unmatched bases: 4. This CDR3 has 14 residues. CDR1 is LGHNA, CDR2 YNFKEQ, per germline. CDR3: CASSPEGQAYEQYF. CDR3 in DNA: TGTGCCAGCAGCCCCGAGGGACAGGCCTACGAGCAGTACTTC.

This clonotype was recorded at least ten times. The chain couples TRBV11-1 to TRBJ2-1; 13 bases agree with TRBD2. The germline CDR1 and CDR2 sequences are SGHAT and FQDESV (reference sequence). The ends lost 5 bases at V and 8 bases at J; junction bases unmatched: 9. This CDR3 comprises 16 residues. The CDR3 nucleotides read TGTGCCAGCAGCGACCTAACTAGCGGGGGGGACCATGAGCAGTTCTTC. It specifies CASSDLTSGGDHEQFF.

This clonotype was picked up many times. The rearrangement joins TRBV20-1 to TRBJ1-6; D perhaps matches TRBD1 (5 bases). Trimming pared 2 bases from V and 7 bases from J, leaving 18 bases between. Germline values: CDR1 DFQATT, CDR2 SNEGSKA (reference sequence). The CDR3 totals 16 residues. The CDR3 coding sequence is TGCAGTGCTAGACAAATGGGCAGGGATAGAAATTCACCCCTCCACTTT. Translated: CSARQMGRDRNSPLHF.

V usage is TRBV24-1 and J usage is TRBJ2-1; weak D call: TRBD1 (5 bases). Germline lookup yields CDR1 KGHDR and CDR2 SFDVKD. The CDR3 is 14 amino acids. V lost 5 bases and J 6 bases, leaving 13 bases between the germline ends. The CDR3 loop reads CATSGAGWGNEQFF. CDR3 in DNA: TGTGCCACCAGTGGGGCAGGGTGGGGCAATGAGCAGTTCTTC.

This clonotype was observed a few times. The V call is TRBV19, the J call TRBJ1-1; D not certain. V lost 7 bases to trimming and J lost 3 bases, with 15 bases between them. CDR1 and CDR2 from the germline V gene are LNHDA and SQIVND (reference sequence). The CDR3 contains 14 residues. CDR3: CASTGPRGYTEAFF. The CDR3 coding sequence is TGTGCCAGTACCGGCCCGAGAGGGTACACTGAAGCTTTCTTT.

This clonotype came up a few times. V gene TRBV13 combines with J gene TRBJ1-2; maybe TRBD1 (5 bases). CDR3 length: 13 residues. CDR1 and CDR2 (germline): PRHDT, FYEKMQ (reference sequence). V shed 5 bases and J shed 6 bases, with 13 bases lying between them. DNA of the CDR3: TGTGCCAGCAGCACGGGGCCTAATGATGGCTACACCTTC. Residues: CASSTGPNDGYTF.

The chain employs TRBV11-2 and TRBJ2-7, with 10 bases matching TRBD1. Germline CDR1 and CDR2: SGHAT and FQNNGV. V shed 4 bases and J 5 bases; nucleotides not matched to a gene: 8. The CDR3 runs 15 residues. CDR3 sequence: CASSWPGQGFNEQYF. For the CDR3, the DNA is TGTGCCAGCAGCTGGCCGGGACAGGGGTTCAACGAGCAGTACTTC.

V and J are TRBV5-6 and TRBJ1-1, with TRBD1 matching 9 bases. V was clipped by 6 bases and J by 4 bases; unmatched bases: 19. Germline lookup yields CDR1 SGHDT and CDR2 YYEEEE. This CDR3 comprises 18 residues. This CDR3 reads CASTLGTGTGRRGTEAFF. As DNA, the CDR3 is TGTGCCAGCACCTTAGGAACCGGGACAGGGCGTAGGGGCACTGAAGCTTTCTTT.

This clonotype was seen a few times. This chain connects TRBV28 to TRBJ2-7, with D perhaps matching TRBD1 or TRBD2 (6 bases each). The V gene's germline CDR1 is MDHEN and CDR2 SYDVKM. The V end was cut by 5 bases, the J end by 6 bases, with 17 bases between. This CDR3 has 14 residues. CDR3 DNA: TGTGCCAGCAGTCTTAACAGGGACTTGGGCGAGCAGTACTTC. It translates to CASSLNRDLGEQYF.